This T cell receptor beta chain was recovered during a study of blood T cell repertoires in COVID-19. Germline CDR1 and CDR2: SGHDT and YYEEEE. Trimming pared 4 bases from V and 7 bases from J, leaving 21 bases between. There are 16 residues in the CDR3. The method was immunoSEQ multiplex PCR; TCRdb's version includes in-frame clones alone and lacks a portion of them. Of 130,000 or so clones listed, 80% to 85% are singletons. The clonotype originates from a man under 40 who had recovered from COVID-19. The V gene is TRBV5-6, the J gene TRBJ2-1; TRBD1 might be the D (6 bases). The specimen was PBMCs or T cells enriched from blood (not recorded which). CDR3 in amino acids: CASSRKETGFLNEQFF. CDR3 nucleotides: TGTGCCAGCAGCCGTAAAGAGACAGGATTCCTGAATGAGCAGTTCTTC.